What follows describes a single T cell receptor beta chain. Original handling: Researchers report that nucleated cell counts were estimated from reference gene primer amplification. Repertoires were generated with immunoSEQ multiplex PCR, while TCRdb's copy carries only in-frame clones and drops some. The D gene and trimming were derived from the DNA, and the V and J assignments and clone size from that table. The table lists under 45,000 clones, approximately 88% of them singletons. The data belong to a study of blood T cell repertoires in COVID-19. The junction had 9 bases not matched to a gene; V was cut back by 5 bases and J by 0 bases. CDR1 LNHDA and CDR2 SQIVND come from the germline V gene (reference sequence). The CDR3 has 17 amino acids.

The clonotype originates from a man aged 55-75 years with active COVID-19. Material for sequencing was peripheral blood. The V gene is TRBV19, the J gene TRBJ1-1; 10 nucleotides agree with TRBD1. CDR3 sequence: CASSEETGGLMNTEAFF. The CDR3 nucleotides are TGTGCCAGTAGTGAAGAGACAGGGGGCCTTATGAACACTGAAGCTTTCTTT.